This T cell receptor beta chain is from a study of T cell changes during pregnancy in multiple sclerosis (dated by TCRdb to about 2019). Describing the broader study: In women with multiple sclerosis, the researchers looked at how the T cell repertoire shifted as pregnancy progressed.

Libraries were constructed by the immunoSEQ multiplex PCR assay. TCRdb limited this immuneACCESS table to in-frame rearrangements with V and J called. A share of clones is missing; checked studies link under half to unresolved V genes, and the rest is unexplained. This sample holds tens of thousands of clones; about 91% were observed only once. The ten most abundant clones make up 7.5% to 9% of the sample. As to this clone: This clone's antigen is unknown. Per-nucleotide qualities are absent, and no much larger clonotype sits a single base away.

Deletion took 2 bases off V and 3 bases off J, with a span of 5 bases between the germline ends. The CDR3 contains 12 residues, cysteine and phenylalanine counted. Only CDR3 DNA remains: 36 bases, in frame from the first base. CDR1 and CDR2, per the germline V gene, are WSHSY and SAAADI. This receptor was identified in a female donor with multiple sclerosis, enrolled in a pregnancy study. The sequences come from CD8+ T cells from peripheral blood mononuclear cells, collected after pregnancy. The V and J segments used are TRBV10-2 and TRBJ2-7; the D segment cannot be called with confidence. CDR3 sequence: CASSEVSYEQYF. The sequence in DNA is TGCGCCAGCAGTGAGGTCAGCTACGAGCAGTACTTC.